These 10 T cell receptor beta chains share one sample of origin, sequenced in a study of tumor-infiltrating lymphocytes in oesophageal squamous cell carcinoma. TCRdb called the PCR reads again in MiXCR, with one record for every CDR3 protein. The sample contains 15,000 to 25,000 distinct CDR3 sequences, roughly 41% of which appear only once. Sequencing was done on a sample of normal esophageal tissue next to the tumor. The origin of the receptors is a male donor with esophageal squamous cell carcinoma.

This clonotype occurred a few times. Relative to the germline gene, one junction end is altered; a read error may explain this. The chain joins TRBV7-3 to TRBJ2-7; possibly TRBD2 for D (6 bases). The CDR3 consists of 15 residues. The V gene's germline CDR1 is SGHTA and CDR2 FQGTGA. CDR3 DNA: TGTGCCAGCAGCTTAGGAGGGCGTAACACCGGGGAGCTGTACTTC. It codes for CASSLGGRNTGELYF.

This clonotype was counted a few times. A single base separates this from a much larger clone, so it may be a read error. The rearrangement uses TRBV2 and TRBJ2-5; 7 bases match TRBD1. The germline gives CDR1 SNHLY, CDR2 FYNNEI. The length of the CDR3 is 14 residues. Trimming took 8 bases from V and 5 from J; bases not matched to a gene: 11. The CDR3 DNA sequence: TGTGCCAGCGGGTCGACAGGGAGTGTGGAGACCCAGTACTTC. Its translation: CASGSTGSVETQYF.

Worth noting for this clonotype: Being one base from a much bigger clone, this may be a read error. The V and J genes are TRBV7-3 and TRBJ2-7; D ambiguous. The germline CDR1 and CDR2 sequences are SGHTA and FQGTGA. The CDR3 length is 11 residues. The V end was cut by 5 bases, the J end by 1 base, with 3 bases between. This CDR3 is CASSTSYEQYF. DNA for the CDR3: TGTGCCAGCAGCACGTCCTACGAGCAGTACTTC.

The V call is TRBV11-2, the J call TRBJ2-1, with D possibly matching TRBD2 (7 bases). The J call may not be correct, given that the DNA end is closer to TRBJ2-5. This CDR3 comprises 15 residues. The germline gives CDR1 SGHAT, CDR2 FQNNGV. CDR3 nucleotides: TGTGCCAGCAGCCCGGGGGGCCCTAACCAAGAGACCCAGTACTTC. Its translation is CASSPGGPNQETQYF.

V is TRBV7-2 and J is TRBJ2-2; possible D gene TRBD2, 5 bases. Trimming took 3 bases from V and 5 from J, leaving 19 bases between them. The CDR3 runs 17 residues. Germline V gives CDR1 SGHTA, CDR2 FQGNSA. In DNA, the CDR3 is TGTGCCAGCAGCTTGAGGGTTCAAGCGTCGGGGACCGGGGAGCTGTTTTTT. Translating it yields CASSLRVQASGTGELFF.

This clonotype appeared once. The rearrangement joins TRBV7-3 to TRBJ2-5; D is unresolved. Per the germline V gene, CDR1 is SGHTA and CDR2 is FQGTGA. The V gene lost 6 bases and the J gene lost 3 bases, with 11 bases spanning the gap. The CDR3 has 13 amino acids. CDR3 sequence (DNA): TGTGCCAGCAGTCCGACAAGGGAAGAGACCCAGTACTTC. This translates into CASSPTREETQYF.

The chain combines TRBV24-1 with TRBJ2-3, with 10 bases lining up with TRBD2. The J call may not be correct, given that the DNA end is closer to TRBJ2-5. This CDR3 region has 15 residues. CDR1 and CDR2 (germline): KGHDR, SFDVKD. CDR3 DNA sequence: TGTGCCACCAGTTCGGCTAGCGGGAGTGGAGAGACCCAGTACTTC. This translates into CATSSASGSGETQYF.

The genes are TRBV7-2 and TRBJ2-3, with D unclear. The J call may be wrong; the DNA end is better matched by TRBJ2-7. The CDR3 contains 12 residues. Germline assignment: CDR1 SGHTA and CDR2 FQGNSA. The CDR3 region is CASSFERNEQYF. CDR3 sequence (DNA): TGTGCCAGCAGCTTTGAACGTAATGAGCAGTACTTC.

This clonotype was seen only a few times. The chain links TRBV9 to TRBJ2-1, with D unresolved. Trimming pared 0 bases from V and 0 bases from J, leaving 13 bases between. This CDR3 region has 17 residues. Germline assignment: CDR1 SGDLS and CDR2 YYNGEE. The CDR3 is CASSVVQRLNSYNEQFF. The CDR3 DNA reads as TGTGCCAGCAGCGTAGTCCAGAGGCTTAACTCCTACAATGAGCAGTTCTTC.

The CDR3 spells CAISVQGFNEKLFF. DNA for the CDR3: TGTGCCATCAGTGTACAGGGATTTAATGAAAAACTGTTTTTT. The chain links TRBV10-3 to TRBJ1-4, with D tentatively TRBD1 (6 bases). Germline V gene sequence: CDR1 ENHRY, CDR2 SYGVKD. V lost 4 bases and J lost 4, with 10 bases in between. The CDR3 contains 14 residues.